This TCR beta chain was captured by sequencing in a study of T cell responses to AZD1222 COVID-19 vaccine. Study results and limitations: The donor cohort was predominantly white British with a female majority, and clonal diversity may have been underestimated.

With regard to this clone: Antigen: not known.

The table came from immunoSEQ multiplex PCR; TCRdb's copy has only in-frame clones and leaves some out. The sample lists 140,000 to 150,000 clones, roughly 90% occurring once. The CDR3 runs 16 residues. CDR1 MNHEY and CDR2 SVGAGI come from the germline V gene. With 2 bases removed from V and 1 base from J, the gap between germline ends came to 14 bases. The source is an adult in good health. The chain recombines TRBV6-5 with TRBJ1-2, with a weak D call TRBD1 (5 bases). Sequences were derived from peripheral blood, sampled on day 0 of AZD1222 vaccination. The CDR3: CASSYLQGRSNYGYTF. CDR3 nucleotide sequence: TGTGCCAGCAGTTACCTTCAGGGAAGGAGTAACTATGGCTACACCTTC.